Following are 21 T cell receptor beta chains from one sample sequenced in a study of T cells after yellow fever vaccination. TCRdb reprocessed the 5' RACE reads via MiXCR and lists one record per CDR3 protein. In the table there are some 340,000 distinct CDR3 sequences, 9.5% to 12% of which are singletons. This sample comprised CD4+ T cells sorted from PBMCs, obtained 45 days after the yellow fever booster vaccination. These receptors were collected from a man aged 18 to 29 who received the YFV17D yellow fever vaccine.

This clonotype was seen a few times. The V call is TRBV5-1, the J call TRBJ1-1; D unresolved. Germline V gene sequence: CDR1 SGHRS, CDR2 YFSETQ. V was pared by 1 base and J by 5 bases, with 12 bases between. This CDR3 comprises 14 residues. The CDR3 here is CASSLHSEGTEAFF. DNA of the CDR3: TGCGCCAGCAGCTTGCACTCGGAGGGTACTGAAGCTTTCTTT.

The gene calls are TRBV6-2 or TRBV6-3 and TRBJ2-5; D possibly corresponds to TRBD2 (5 bases). The ends were cut back, 0 bases at V and 2 bases at J, with 7 bases in the middle. The V gene's germline CDR1 is MNHEY and CDR2 SVGEGT. CDR3 length: 14 residues. CDR3 sequence: CASSYSPGQETQYF. The DNA for the CDR3 is TGTGCCAGCAGTTACTCCCCGGGGCAAGAGACCCAGTACTTC.

CDR3 region: CASTPGLDYGYTF. The DNA of the CDR3 is TGTGCCAGCACTCCCGGGTTGGACTATGGCTACACCTTC. V is TRBV12-3 or TRBV12-4 and J is TRBJ1-2; no clear D. This CDR3 comprises 13 residues. V lost 7 bases to trimming and J lost 3 bases, with 12 bases between them.

The table lists this clonotype with a few counts. CDR3 protein: CASSQNHPGTPVGEQFF. CDR3 sequence (DNA): TGCGCCAGCAGCCAGAACCATCCCGGGACACCCGTCGGTGAGCAGTTCTTC. This sequence joins TRBV4-1 and TRBJ2-1; TRBD1 might be the D (6 bases). Germline V gene sequence: CDR1 MGHRA, CDR2 YSYEKL. The length of the CDR3 is 17 residues. V lost 3 bases to trimming and J lost 9 bases, with 24 bases between them.

Only a few counts were recorded for this clonotype. V and J are TRBV4-2 and TRBJ1-5; D unclear. The CDR3 has 14 amino acids. Trimming removed 1 base from V and 4 bases from J, with 8 bases in between. The germline gives CDR1 LGHNA, CDR2 YNFKEQ. In nucleotides, the CDR3 is TGTGCCAGCAGCCAAGGCAGTGTAAATCAGCCCCAGCATTTT. Its protein product is CASSQGSVNQPQHF.

The chain uses TRBV2 and TRBJ1-5, with D possibly being TRBD1 (6 bases). The germline V and J ends were trimmed by 8 bases and 3 bases, with 11 bases remaining between them. Germline-derived CDR1 and CDR2 are SNHLY and FYNNEI. CDR3 length: 13 residues. CDR3 loop: CASHDRINQPQHF. CDR3 nucleotide sequence: TGTGCCAGCCACGACAGGATCAATCAGCCCCAGCATTTT.

The V gene is TRBV9, the J gene TRBJ2-7; D is perhaps TRBD2 (5 bases). This CDR3 is 14 amino acids long. Germline V CDR1 and CDR2: SGDLS, YYNGEE. Trimming left V 0 bases short and J 6 bases short, with 13 bases between. The CDR3 is CASSVDPGLGEQYF. CDR3 nucleotide sequence: TGTGCCAGCAGCGTAGATCCGGGGTTGGGCGAGCAGTACTTC.

CDR3 in amino acids: CASRRSGDPGLTTETQYF. DNA for the CDR3: TGTGCCAGCAGACGAAGTGGTGACCCGGGACTTACCACCGAGACCCAGTACTTC. The gene calls are TRBV6-2 or TRBV6-3 and TRBJ2-5; D is perhaps TRBD2 (6 bases). Trimming left V 6 bases short and J 5 bases short, with 28 bases between. CDR1 MNHEY and CDR2 SVGEGT come from the germline V gene. CDR3 size: 18 residues.

The chain joins TRBV15 to TRBJ2-3; 12 bases fit TRBD1. Germline V CDR1 and CDR2: LNHNV, YYDKDF (reference sequence). Trimming at V came to 1 base and at J to 7 bases, leaving 0 bases not matched to a gene. CDR3 size: 14 residues. This CDR3 reads CATSRGDRGHTQYF. DNA for the CDR3: TGTGCCACCAGCAGAGGGGACAGGGGGCATACGCAGTATTTT.

The chain joins TRBV24-1 to TRBJ1-1; unclear D gene. The ends were cut back, 2 bases at V and 0 bases at J, with 9 bases in the middle. This CDR3 has 15 amino acids. Germline loops: CDR1 KGHDR, CDR2 SFDVKD. This chain's CDR3 is CATSDSGRMNTEAFF. In nucleotides, the CDR3 is TGTGCCACCAGTGATTCGGGCAGAATGAACACTGAAGCTTTCTTT.

This clonotype was found a few times. V is TRBV7-2 and J is TRBJ1-2; D not certain. The CDR3 consists of 12 residues. The V gene lost 1 base and the J gene lost 4 bases, with 4 bases spanning the gap. Germline V gene lookup returns CDR1 SGHTA and CDR2 FQGNSA. Here the CDR3 DNA reads TGTGCCAGCAGCTTAGTGGCCTATGGCTACACCTTC. Its translation is CASSLVAYGYTF.

This clonotype was counted a few times. The V gene is TRBV6-5, the J gene TRBJ1-1; the D gene is possibly TRBD1 (6 bases). The CDR3 consists of 17 residues. CDR1 and CDR2 from the germline V gene are MNHEY and SVGAGI. Deletions cut 2 bases from V and 6 bases from J, with 22 bases between. This chain's CDR3 is CASSYNLARGSRAEAFF. CDR3 nucleotides: TGTGCCAGCAGTTACAATTTAGCCAGGGGAAGCCGCGCTGAAGCTTTCTTT.

In its sample, this clonotype was seen a few times. The chain combines TRBV28 with TRBJ1-2; D is uncertain. The CDR3 is made up of 12 amino acids. V was shortened by 7 bases and J by 4 bases, with 10 bases between the two germline ends. Germline values: CDR1 MDHEN, CDR2 SYDVKM. This CDR3 is CASKPELYGYTF. Here the CDR3 DNA reads TGTGCCAGCAAGCCCGAGCTCTATGGCTACACCTTC.

The chain uses TRBV6-5 and TRBJ2-1, with D possibly being TRBD1 (6 bases). V was clipped by 2 bases and J by 2 bases, with 10 bases between them. Germline V gene data show CDR1 as MNHEY and CDR2 as SVGAGI. The CDR3 extends over 15 amino acids. CDR3 coding DNA: TGTGCCAGCAGTTACGGGGACAATGCCTACAATGAGCAGTTCTTC. It specifies CASSYGDNAYNEQFF.

The chain recombines TRBV9 with TRBJ1-5, with TRBD1 matching 10 bases. The CDR3 consists of 16 residues. Germline values: CDR1 SGDLS, CDR2 YYNGEE. Trimming cost V 4 bases and J 4 bases; bases outside gene matches: 8. The CDR3: CASSPGGTGVNQPQHF. In DNA, the CDR3 is TGTGCCAGCAGCCCTGGAGGGACAGGGGTTAATCAGCCCCAGCATTTT.

The sample holds a few counts of this clonotype. This chain connects TRBV6-5 to TRBJ1-5, with D possibly being TRBD1 (5 bases). This CDR3 region has 14 residues. Trimming took 6 bases from V and 2 from J, leaving 11 bases between them. Germline values: CDR1 MNHEY, CDR2 SVGAGI. The CDR3 region is CASRMGGGNQPQHF. CDR3 bases: TGTGCCAGCAGGATGGGGGGAGGCAATCAGCCCCAGCATTTT.

The chain carries TRBV24-1 and TRBJ2-6; D is unresolved. Germline lookup yields CDR1 KGHDR and CDR2 SFDVKD. This CDR3 spans 15 amino acids. Trimming took 7 bases from V and 2 from J, leaving 11 bases between them. The CDR3 DNA sequence: TGTGCCACCAGCCGCAATGTAGCTGGGGCCAACGTCCTGACTTTC. Residues: CATSRNVAGANVLTF.

The table lists this clonotype with a few counts. The genes are TRBV5-1 and TRBJ1-6; 10 nucleotides line up with TRBD1. The CDR3 spans 17 residues. After removal of 3 bases from V and 1 base from J, the junction contained 4 bases not matched to a gene. Germline CDR1 SGHRS, CDR2 YFSETQ. CDR3 nucleotide sequence: TGCGCCAGCAGCTCCGGACAGGGGGTATCCTATAATTCACCCCTCCACTTT. Translation: CASSSGQGVSYNSPLHF.

This clonotype was seen a few times. V gene TRBV4-2 combines with J gene TRBJ2-7; D possibly corresponds to TRBD2 (7 bases). This CDR3 contains 16 residues. In germline, CDR1 is LGHNA, CDR2 YNFKEQ. V was shortened by 0 bases and J by 2 bases, with 14 bases between the two germline ends. In nucleotides, the CDR3 is TGTGCCAGCAGCCAAGATCTCGGGGGGCCCACCTACGAGCAGTACTTC. Amino acids: CASSQDLGGPTYEQYF.

V gene TRBV27 combines with J gene TRBJ1-2; D unresolved. The CDR3 loop spans 14 amino acids. Trimming cost V 3 bases and J 1 base, with 9 bases left between them. From germline, CDR1 is MNHEY and CDR2 SMNVEV (reference sequence). CDR3 nucleotides: TGTGCCAGCAGTTTTAAGGGAGATAACTATGGCTACACCTTC. Its protein product is CASSFKGDNYGYTF.

The chain has TRBV12-3 or TRBV12-4 and TRBJ1-2; D not certain. V dropped 7 bases and J dropped 5 bases, with 14 bases sitting between them. The CDR3 sequence is 13 residues long. CDR3 nucleotide sequence: TGTGCCAGCACCGAGCACGGGAGGTATGGCTACACCTTC. It yields the protein CASTEHGRYGYTF.